This TCR beta chain was sequenced for a study of cytomegalovirus exposure and HLA in healthy donors. Study findings and constraints: Many donors shared some public TCRs, even though most TCR sequences were rare. Across donors, presence/absence analyses took sequencing depth to be roughly uniform. Later examination showed HLA-associated TCR beta chains had greater clonal expansion than equally common others.

PCR amplification relied on 60 Vbeta primers (plus 13 Jbeta primers). Profiling relied on immunoSEQ multiplex PCR, and the TCRdb table lists in-frame clones only, not all of them. The sample holds 150,000 to 200,000 clones, 75% to 90% seen once. In regard to this clone: Its matching antigen is unknown.

This CDR3 has 13 residues. Germline CDR1 reads SEHNR; CDR2 reads FQNEAQ (reference sequence). V was pared by 8 bases and J by 12 bases, with 20 bases between. J is TRBJ2-1 and V is TRBV7-9, with D possibly matching TRBD1 (6 bases). The sequenced sample consisted of PBMCs. This clonotype was obtained from a girl aged 2-10 years in good health and CMV-seropositive. CDR3 region: CASRRTALGGQFF. In DNA form, the CDR3 reads TGTGCCAGCCGGCGGACTGCCCTAGGGGGGCAGTTCTTC.